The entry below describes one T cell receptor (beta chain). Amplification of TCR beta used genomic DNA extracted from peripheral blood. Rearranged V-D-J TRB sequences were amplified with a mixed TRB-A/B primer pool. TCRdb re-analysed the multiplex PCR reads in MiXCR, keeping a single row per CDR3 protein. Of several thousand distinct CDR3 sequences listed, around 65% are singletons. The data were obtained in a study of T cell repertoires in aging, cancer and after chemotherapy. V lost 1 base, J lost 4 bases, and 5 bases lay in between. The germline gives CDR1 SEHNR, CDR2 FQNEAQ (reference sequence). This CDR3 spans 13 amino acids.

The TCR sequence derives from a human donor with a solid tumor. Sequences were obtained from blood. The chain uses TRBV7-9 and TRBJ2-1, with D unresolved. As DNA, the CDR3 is TGTGCCAGCAGCTTAGGACGTTACAATGAGCAGTTCTTC. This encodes CASSLGRYNEQFF.